This T cell receptor beta chain was captured in a study of T cell responses to AZD1222 COVID-19 vaccine (dated by TCRdb to the early 2020s). Looking at the study overall: AZD1222 recipients with second doses at about 4 weeks or about 12 weeks were pooled, because spike-specific TCR depth and breadth did not differ between schedules. TCR sequencing covered 230 or so trial participants: 200 to 220 given two doses of AZD1222 and 26 given two doses of MenACWY control vaccine. Enrollment into the trials was organized by age into subgroups of 18-55, 56-69 and 70-plus years, and those subgroups contained about 150, 27 and 61 TCR-sequenced participants, respectively.

What the study reported, not specific to this receptor: Vaccine-associated CD4 TCRs spanned the whole spike protein, with dominant responses in regions 160-218 and 743-854. Nearly half of unique spike-specific TCRs reportedly recognized epitopes outside regions mutated in the B.1.351 and B.1.1.7 variants. The 56-69-year group was small, and its depth increase did not reach significance, likely because of low power. Participants were mostly white British, with more females than males. The authors suggested clonal diversity may have been underestimated. Because no samples from the day 14 peak response were available, repertoires could be characterized only after the peak T cell response. Conclusions about previously exposed vaccinees are limited because only six or seven AZD1222 recipients were SARS-CoV-2 seropositive at baseline. A significant rise in spike-specific TCR breadth and depth was observed after two AZD1222 doses relative to day 0 and relative to MenACWY recipients.

Sample time point, as interpreted from the label and publication: baseline before first vaccination. Vaccinee samples were obtained from the UK trials COV001 and COV002, which included a single-blind randomized controlled phase 2/3 trial of AZD1222 (ChAdOx1 nCoV-19) in healthy adults. For TCRbeta chain sequencing, PBMC samples from trial participants were taken at day 0 and at day 28 after the second dose. The CDR3 regions of human TCRbeta chains were analyzed by immunosequencing. In the original analysis: TCRs in the repertoires were matched against a reference library of SARS-CoV-2-specific TCRs that had been generated with the MIRA antigen-specificity platform. Breadth was defined as the fraction of unique TCRs that were SARS-CoV-2-associated, and depth was defined as the fraction of total T cells that were SARS-CoV-2-associated. Using the MIRA data, every spike-specific TCR was mapped to the spike region that the TCR reacted to and assigned to either a CD4 or a CD8 class. Log10-transformed breadth and depth values were compared by one-way ANOVA with Sidak's multiple comparisons tests. The clones in this table, taken by TCRdb from immuneACCESS, are in-frame only. Not every clone is retained; where verified, under half of the shortfall comes from an unresolved V gene, and the cause of the rest is unknown. V and J calls and clone size come straight from that table; D and trimming were deduced from the DNA. In all, the sample holds about 180,000 clones, and around 88% of those were seen once. Approximately 0.5% of the sample rests with the top ten.

A word on this clone: The target of this receptor is not known. Base-call qualities are not available, and no considerably larger clone is one nucleotide away.

This specimen consisted of peripheral blood, obtained on day 0 of AZD1222 vaccination. The receptor's source is an adult in good health.

The nucleotide sequence reads TGTGCCAGTAGCCCTCAGGGCGTCGGGGCAGATACGCAGTATTTT. The resulting protein is CASSPQGVGADTQYF. The rearranged segments are TRBV19 and TRBJ2-3, with a tentative D call of TRBD1 or TRBD2, each matching 5 bases. From the germline V gene (reference sequence), CDR1 is LNHDA and CDR2 is SQIVND. The CDR3 runs 15 residues from the cysteine to the phenylalanine. Only the CDR3 portion is preserved as DNA: 45 bases, with reading frame beginning at the first base. Between the V and J ends, shortened by 6 bases and 4 bases respectively, the junction contains 17 bases.